A single sample gave rise to the 19 T cell receptor beta chains below, sequenced in a study of identical twins. Each CDR3 protein gets one entry after TCRdb re-called the 5' RACE reads with MiXCR. The sample lists roughly 710,000 distinct CDR3 sequences, 5.5% to 7.5% occurring once. Input material: naive T cells sorted from blood. These receptors were collected from a man aged 18 to 30 in good health.

This clonotype showed up just a few times. The genes are TRBV24-1 and TRBJ2-2, with D possibly matching TRBD2 (6 bases). CDR1 is KGHDR and CDR2 is SFDVKD in the germline V gene. Trimming removed 5 bases from V and 3 bases from J, with 12 bases in between. This CDR3 comprises 15 residues. CDR3 protein: CATSGGGIDTGELFF. The CDR3 DNA is TGTGCCACCAGTGGTGGCGGGATTGACACCGGGGAGCTGTTTTTT.

The genes are TRBV7-8 and TRBJ1-5, with 7 bases that match TRBD1. CDR1 and CDR2 from the germline V gene are SGHVS and FQNEAQ. With V trimmed by 5 bases and J by 2 bases, 12 bases remained unmatched. CDR3 size: 17 residues. Written as DNA, the CDR3 is TGTGCCAGCAGCCCCGGGACAGCAGGAGACGGCAATCAGCCCCAGCATTTT. This encodes CASSPGTAGDGNQPQHF.

This clonotype came up a few times. The chain employs TRBV15 and TRBJ1-2; D might be TRBD1 (6 bases). This CDR3 has 15 amino acids. V lost 5 bases to trimming and J lost 1 base, with 14 bases between them. In germline, CDR1 is LNHNV, CDR2 YYDKDF (reference sequence). CDR3: CATSPGGGYNYGYTF. Written as DNA, the CDR3 is TGTGCCACCAGCCCTGGAGGGGGTTATAACTATGGCTACACCTTC.

J is TRBJ2-7 and V is TRBV30; D is perhaps TRBD2 (6 bases). Trimming left V 6 bases short and J 2 bases short, with 8 bases between. Looked up from germline, CDR1 is GTSNPN and CDR2 is SVGIG (reference sequence). The CDR3 sequence is 11 residues long. CDR3 nucleotides: TGTGCCTGCACGGGGGCCTACGAGCAGTACTTC. Amino acids: CACTGAYEQYF.

This clonotype was detected many times. The chain combines TRBV29-1 with TRBJ1-1; D unclear. With 6 bases removed from V and 6 bases from J, the gap between germline ends came to 8 bases. Germline lookup yields CDR1 SQVTM and CDR2 ANQGSEA. The CDR3 consists of 10 residues. CDR3 sequence: CSVGGAEAFF. DNA for the CDR3: TGCAGCGTCGGTGGCGCTGAAGCTTTCTTT.

The V call is TRBV27, the J call TRBJ2-2, with a tentative D call TRBD2 (6 bases). V was trimmed by 8 bases and J by 7 bases, leaving 14 bases between them. Germline-derived CDR1 and CDR2 are MNHEY and SMNVEV (reference sequence). The CDR3 is made up of 13 amino acids. The DNA of the CDR3 is TGTGCCAGCGCCGGCCGGGGAGGCGGGGAGCTGTTTTTT. Its translation: CASAGRGGGELFF.

The sample holds a few counts of this clonotype. The CDR3 here is CASSEAFYRDTEAFF. The DNA for the CDR3 is TGTGCCAGCAGTGAAGCGTTTTACAGGGACACTGAAGCTTTCTTT. The chain recombines TRBV2 with TRBJ1-1; maybe TRBD1 (6 bases). Trimming took 0 bases from V and 3 from J, leaving 11 bases between them. This CDR3 region has 15 residues. Germline V gene sequence: CDR1 SNHLY, CDR2 FYNNEI. The full variable domain, completed using reference TRBV2 and TRBJ1-1, is EPEVTQTPSHQVTQMGQEVILRCVPISNHLYFYWYRQILGQKVEFLVSFYNNEISEKSEIFDDQFSVERPDGSNFTLKIRSTKLEDSAMYFCASSEAFYRDTEAFFGQGTRLTVV.

This clonotype showed up many times. The rearrangement links TRBV10-3 to TRBJ2-7; tentatively, D is TRBD2 (6 bases). Germline loops: CDR1 ENHRY, CDR2 SYGVKD. V was cut by 7 bases and J by 1 base, with 14 bases left in between. This CDR3 is built from 14 residues. CDR3 coding DNA: TGTGCCATCAACGGCGGGGAGTATTCCTACGAGCAGTACTTC. Amino acids: CAINGGEYSYEQYF.

The chain recombines TRBV7-8 with TRBJ1-5, with D perhaps matching TRBD1 (6 bases). The germline V and J ends were trimmed by 5 bases and 2 bases, with 22 bases remaining between them. Germline CDR1 reads SGHVS; CDR2 reads FQNEAQ. The CDR3 consists of 18 residues. The CDR3 sequence is CASSPGTAGGVRNQPQHF. In DNA form, the CDR3 reads TGTGCCAGCAGCCCTGGTACAGCGGGGGGCGTACGCAATCAGCCCCAGCATTTT.

This clonotype was seen at least ten times. The rearrangement links TRBV6-1 to TRBJ2-2; the D gene could be TRBD1 or TRBD2 (5 bases each). V was trimmed by 6 bases and J by 2 bases, leaving 13 bases between them. Germline lookup yields CDR1 MNHNS and CDR2 SASEGT. The CDR3 sequence is 15 residues long. In DNA form, the CDR3 reads TGTGCCAGCAGGGGCACCGGGACCAACACCGGGGAGCTGTTTTTT. This encodes CASRGTGTNTGELFF.

This clonotype has ten or more counts. The V call is TRBV6-4, the J call TRBJ2-3; D is ambiguous. This CDR3 is 14 amino acids long. Trimming removed 3 bases from V and 5 bases from J, with 12 bases in between. Germline-derived CDR1 and CDR2 are MRHNA and SNTAGT. CDR3 residues: CASSEGLYGDTQYF. The CDR3 bases are TGTGCCAGCAGTGAGGGTCTTTATGGAGATACGCAGTATTTT.

Written as DNA, the CDR3 is TGTGCCAGCAGCCAAGACAGGATAGGGGTCAATGAGCAGTTCTTC. Its translation: CASSQDRIGVNEQFF. The chain uses TRBV3-1 and TRBJ2-1; a weak D match, TRBD1 (5 bases). V gave up 0 bases and J gave up 6 bases, with 12 bases separating them. Germline CDR1 reads LGHDT; CDR2 reads YNNKEL (reference sequence). The CDR3 runs to 15 residues.

This clonotype came up many times. The chain links TRBV6-5 to TRBJ2-5, with D possibly TRBD1 on 6 matching bases. CDR1 and CDR2 from the germline V gene are MNHEY and SVGAGI. The V end lost 0 bases, the J end lost 5 bases, and 10 bases lay between the germline ends. CDR3 length equals 14 residues. CDR3 DNA sequence: TGTGCCAGCAGTTACTCGGCAGGGGTGGAGACCCAGTACTTC. This sequence encodes CASSYSAGVETQYF.

The V and J genes are TRBV25-1 and TRBJ2-1; D is unclear. The CDR3 has 12 residues. Germline V CDR1 and CDR2: MGHDK, SYGVNS. V lost 1 base and J lost 9, with 7 bases in between. Written as DNA, the CDR3 is TGTGCCAGCAGTGAATCAAGGGCTGAGCAGTTCTTC. Encoded protein: CASSESRAEQFF.

In its sample, this clonotype was seen a few times. This CDR3 reads CASRPGRPGNTIYF. The CDR3, as DNA: TGTGCCAGCAGACCGGGGAGGCCTGGAAACACCATATATTTT. The genes are TRBV12-3 or TRBV12-4 and TRBJ1-3; unclear D gene. The CDR3 is made up of 14 amino acids. Trimming removed 6 bases from V and 2 bases from J, with 11 bases in between.

This clonotype was seen a few times. This chain joins TRBV27 and TRBJ2-7; D ambiguous. CDR1 MNHEY and CDR2 SMNVEV come from the germline V gene (reference sequence). V gave up 0 bases and J gave up 1 base, with 10 bases separating them. The CDR3 loop spans 15 amino acids. Here the CDR3 DNA reads TGTGCCAGCAGTTTATCGATGGGCCAGTCCTACGAGCAGTACGTC. Protein sequence: CASSLSMGQSYEQYV.

There are many counts of this clonotype. This chain joins TRBV5-5 and TRBJ1-2; D ambiguous. V lost 2 bases and J 4 bases, leaving 9 bases between the germline ends. The CDR3 extends over 13 amino acids. Germline V gene data show CDR1 as SGHKS and CDR2 as YYEKEE (reference sequence). Here the CDR3 DNA reads TGTGCCAGCAGCTTACTCCGGGGCTATGGCTACACCTTC. Encoded protein: CASSLLRGYGYTF.

At least ten counts were recorded for this clonotype. This chain connects TRBV29-1 to TRBJ2-1; 9 nucleotides line up with TRBD1. The CDR3 is made up of 14 amino acids. Germline V gene data show CDR1 as SQVTM and CDR2 as ANQGSEA. Trimming at V came to 5 bases and at J to 1 base, leaving 3 bases not matched to a gene. The CDR3 is CSVNRGLSYNEQFF. The CDR3 nucleotides read TGCAGCGTTAACAGGGGGCTTTCCTACAATGAGCAGTTCTTC.

The chain joins TRBV9 to TRBJ1-2; unclear D gene. The ends were cut back, 0 bases at V and 7 bases at J, with 13 bases in the middle. From germline, CDR1 is SGDLS and CDR2 YYNGEE. CDR3 length: 14 residues. CDR3 region: CASSVDVKPRGYTF. DNA for the CDR3: TGTGCCAGCAGCGTAGATGTCAAACCGCGTGGCTACACCTTC.